This T cell receptor (beta chain) was recovered during a study of T cells in localized non-small cell lung cancer (TCRdb year 2020). With regard to the full study: The study examined T cell repertoires in approximately 240 patients with early-stage NSCLC and compared tumors with uninvolved tumor-adjacent lungs. The cohort comprised around 250 treatment-naïve NSCLC patients with resected, localized lung tumors. The mean age of the NSCLC patients was under 70 years, with 120 to 150 men and about a hundred women. Overall study outcomes, separate from this receptor: A median of roughly 56 of the top 100 tumor clones were detected in paired uninvolved adjacent lung, and some 30 of these tumor clones were also found among the top 100 clones of the paired uninvolved adjacent lung. Multi-region tumor sequencing was not performed, so intratumor heterogeneity could not be excluded. Because the study design was exploratory, TCR variables were selected using unadjusted p-values without false-discovery rate correction. Uninvolved tumor-adjacent lung showed the highest T cell clonality, higher than tumor, which suggests more focused antigenic responses in the uninvolved tumor-adjacent lung. Higher T cell density in blood was associated with longer overall survival, whereas higher clonality in adjacent lung was associated with shorter survival.

As regards this clone: Its antigen is not yet known. The sample holds no much larger clone one base away, and base qualities are not on file.

Uninvolved adjacent lung was sampled at least 2 cm away from the tumor margin, and two independent pathologists confirmed that the tissue had no atypia. At diagnosis, peripheral blood, uninvolved tumor-adjacent lung and tumor were collected and stored as a combination of fresh-frozen and FFPE material. As encoded in the germline V gene, CDR1 is KGHSH while CDR2 is LQKENI. From the cysteine through the phenylalanine, the CDR3 covers 14 amino acids. The DNA shown is the 42-base CDR3, in frame from base 1. Deletion took 2 bases off V and 2 bases off J, with a span of 10 bases between the germline ends. TCR beta CDR3 regions were sequenced from DNA using the immunoSEQ Assay. In the original analysis: T cell density was computed as TCR beta template counts normalized to usable DNA estimated by amplifying housekeeping genes. Richness was estimated using the preseqR package, with extrapolation to 400,000 templates for PBMC samples and to 120,000 templates for tissue samples. Clonality was taken to be one minus Pielou's evenness. Differential abundance testing on productive amino-acid clonotypes, with a minimum total count of 5 and an alpha of 0.1, was used to identify tissue-enriched TCRs. The Jaccard Index and the Morisita Overlap Index were used to measure repertoire overlap between compartments. TCR beta CDR3s were clustered by GLIPH together with public tetramer-defined viral CDR3s, and at least three viral sequences plus V-gene enrichment were required for viral motifs. The clones in this table, taken by TCRdb from immuneACCESS, are in-frame only. Not every clone is retained; where verified, under half of the shortfall comes from an unresolved V gene, and the cause of the rest is unknown. V, J and clone size reflect that table, while D and trimming were determined from the DNA. The sample table contains about 2,700 clones; only one count was recorded for roughly 35% of them. The ten most abundant clones make up about a fifth of the sample.

This TCR came from a woman aged 35 to 75 with stage II squamous cell lung carcinoma. The chain uses TRBV18 and TRBJ2-7; no confident D gene assignment can be made. Sequenced material: normal lung tissue next to the tumor, taken before any cancer treatment. This receptor has the CDR3 CASSPNGGAYEQYF. The nucleotides are TGTGCCAGCTCACCAAACGGTGGAGCCTACGAGCAGTACTTC.